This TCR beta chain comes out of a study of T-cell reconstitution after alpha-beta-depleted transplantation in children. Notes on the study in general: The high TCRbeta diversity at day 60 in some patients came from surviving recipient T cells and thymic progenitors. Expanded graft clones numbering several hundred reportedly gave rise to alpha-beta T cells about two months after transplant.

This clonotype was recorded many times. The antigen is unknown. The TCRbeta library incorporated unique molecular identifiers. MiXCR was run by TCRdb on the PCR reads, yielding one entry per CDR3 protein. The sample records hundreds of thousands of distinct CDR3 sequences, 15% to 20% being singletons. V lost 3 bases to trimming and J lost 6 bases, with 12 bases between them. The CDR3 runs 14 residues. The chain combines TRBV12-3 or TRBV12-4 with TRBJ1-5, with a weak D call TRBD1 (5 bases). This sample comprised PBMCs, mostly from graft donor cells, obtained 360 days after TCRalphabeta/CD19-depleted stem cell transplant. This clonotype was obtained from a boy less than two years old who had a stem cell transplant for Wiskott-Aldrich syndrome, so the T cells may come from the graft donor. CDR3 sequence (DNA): TGTGCCAGCAGTTTGGGGCAAGGAGGTCAGCCCCAGCATTTT. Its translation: CASSLGQGGQPQHF.